The next 9 T cell receptor beta chains were all read from a single sample in a study of blood T cell repertoires in COVID-19. The assay was immunoSEQ multiplex PCR, and TCRdb's table has in-frame clones only and misses some. The data contain about 160,000 clones, around four fifths of them singletons. Sequencing was done on a sample of peripheral blood. These receptors originate from a woman of 80 years or more with active or convalescent COVID-19.

This clone was seen only a few times. J is TRBJ1-1 and V is TRBV5-4, with D hard to call. Trimming took off 1 base at V and 1 base at J, with 5 bases between the two ends. The germline CDR1 and CDR2 sequences are SGHNT and YYREEE (reference sequence). There are 13 residues in the CDR3. The CDR3 loop reads CASSLFGNTEAFF. The CDR3 DNA follows: TGTGCCAGCAGCTTGTTCGGGAACACTGAAGCTTTCTTT.

V is TRBV6-5 and J is TRBJ1-1, with 12 bases lining up with TRBD1. CDR3 length: 15 residues. Per germline, CDR1 MNHEY and CDR2 SVGAGI. The ends lost 6 bases at V and 5 bases at J; junction bases unmatched: 7. This chain's CDR3 is CASRPGTGGETEAFF. The DNA of the CDR3 is TGTGCCAGCAGGCCCGGGACAGGGGGCGAGACTGAAGCTTTCTTT.

V and J are TRBV6-2 or TRBV6-3 and TRBJ1-2, with TRBD1 matching over 7 bases. The CDR3 sequence is 12 residues long. Per germline, CDR1 MNHEY and CDR2 SVGEGT. The V and J ends lost 5 bases and 8 bases, in that order; junction bases with no gene match: 5. CDR3 nucleotide sequence: TGTGCCAGCAGTAATCGGGACAGAGGCTACACCTTC. It is translated as CASSNRDRGYTF.

This clone appeared once. At the DNA level, this CDR3 is encoded by other sequences in the same sample as well. The chain links TRBV27 to TRBJ1-5; tentative D call: TRBD1 (6 bases). Per germline, CDR1 MNHEY and CDR2 SMNVEV (reference sequence). The V end was cut by 6 bases, the J end by 3 bases, with 15 bases between. CDR3 length: 15 residues. The CDR3 nucleotides read TGTGCCAGCAGCCTAACAGGGACGTTCAATCAGCCCCAGCATTTT. It codes for CASSLTGTFNQPQHF.

The rearrangement uses TRBV6-1 and TRBJ2-7, with TRBD1 identical over 11 bases. V shed 3 bases and J 1 base; nucleotides not matched to a gene: 5. CDR1 and CDR2 from the germline V gene are MNHNS and SASEGT. This CDR3 comprises 16 residues. This CDR3 reads CASSDWDRGGSYEQYF. The CDR3 DNA reads as TGTGCCAGCAGTGATTGGGACAGGGGGGGATCCTACGAGCAGTACTTC.

V gene TRBV7-3 combines with J gene TRBJ2-1; weak D call: TRBD2 (6 bases). The ends were cut back, 2 bases at V and 2 bases at J, with 10 bases in the middle. The CDR3 sequence is 15 residues long. Germline-derived CDR1 and CDR2 are SGHTA and FQGTGA. The CDR3 DNA is TGTGCCAGCAGCTTAGGGGGGTCAACCTACAATGAGCAGTTCTTC. Translation: CASSLGGSTYNEQFF.

The rearrangement links TRBV6-5 to TRBJ2-7; 9 bases agree with TRBD1. Per germline, CDR1 MNHEY and CDR2 SVGAGI. The V segment lost 0 bases and the J segment 2 bases; nucleotides outside the gene matches: 2. CDR3 length equals 15 residues. DNA of the CDR3: TGTGCCAGCAGTTACTCGGGGACAGGGACCTACGAGCAGTACTTC. This sequence encodes CASSYSGTGTYEQYF.

The rearrangement links TRBV19 to TRBJ1-5; no clear D. Trimming shortened V by 0 bases and J by 1 base, and 13 bases separated the two germline ends. This CDR3 comprises 17 residues. The germline V gene has CDR1 LNHDA and CDR2 SQIVND (reference sequence). The CDR3 DNA is TGTGCCAGTAGTATAGATAATATGGCCGAAAGCAATCAGCCCCAGCATTTT. Residues: CASSIDNMAESNQPQHF.

The V and J genes are TRBV28 and TRBJ1-4; TRBD1 is a possible D gene (5 bases). V was clipped by 6 bases and J by 3 bases, with 14 bases between them. This CDR3 is built from 15 residues. Germline lookup yields CDR1 MDHEN and CDR2 SYDVKM. For the CDR3, the DNA is TGTGCCAGCAGCCAGAGCGGAGGGGCTAATGAAAAACTGTTTTTT. It yields the protein CASSQSGGANEKLFF. Using reference TRBV28 and TRBJ1-4 for the parts outside the CDR3, the full variable domain is DVKVTQSSRYLVKRTGEKVFLECVQDMDHENMFWYRQDPGLGLRLIYFSYDVKMKEKGDIPEGYSVSREKKERFSLILESASTNQTSMYLCASSQSGGANEKLFFGSGTQLSVL.